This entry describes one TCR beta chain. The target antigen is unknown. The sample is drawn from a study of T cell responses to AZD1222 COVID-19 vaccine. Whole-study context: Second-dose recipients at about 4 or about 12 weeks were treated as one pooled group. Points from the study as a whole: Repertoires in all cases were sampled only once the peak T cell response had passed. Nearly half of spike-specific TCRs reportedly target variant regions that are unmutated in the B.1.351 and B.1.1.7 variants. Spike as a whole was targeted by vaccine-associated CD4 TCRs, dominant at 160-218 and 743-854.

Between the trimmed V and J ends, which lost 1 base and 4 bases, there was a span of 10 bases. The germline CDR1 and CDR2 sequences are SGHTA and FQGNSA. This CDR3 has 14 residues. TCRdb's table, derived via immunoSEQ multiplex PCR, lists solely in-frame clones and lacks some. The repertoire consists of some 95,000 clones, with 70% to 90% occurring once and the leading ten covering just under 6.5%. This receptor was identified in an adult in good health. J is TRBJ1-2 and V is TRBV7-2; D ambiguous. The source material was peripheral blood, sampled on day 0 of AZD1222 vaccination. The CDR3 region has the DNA TGTGCCAGCAGCTTAGTGGCAGGACCCTATGGCTACACCTTC. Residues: CASSLVAGPYGYTF.